This T cell receptor (beta chain) was retrieved from a study of blood T cell repertoires in COVID-19. Per the study methods: Cell counts per sample came from amplifying reference gene primers. The table came from immunoSEQ multiplex PCR; TCRdb's copy has only in-frame clones and leaves some out. The DNA gave D and trimming, while V, J and clone size come from that table. The repertoire holds about 240,000 clones, with 83% as singletons. The CDR3 consists of 11 residues. CDR1 and CDR2 (germline): LGHNA, YSLEER. The V and J ends lost 6 bases and 8 bases, in that order; junction bases with no gene match: 1. Which cohort a participant joined came from the clinical history participants gave. A COVID-19 case was met by exposed participants within 2 weeks before study entry.

V gene TRBV4-3 combines with J gene TRBJ2-3; 8 nucleotides align to TRBD2. The sequence was collected from a woman aged 40 to 50 who had been exposed to COVID-19. The sequencing input was PBMCs or T cells enriched from blood (not recorded which). The DNA of the CDR3 is TGCGCCAGCAGTAGCGGGGCTACGCAGTATTTT. Translating it yields CASSSGATQYF.